Below, 7 T cell receptor beta chains from the same sample are listed, as sequenced in a study of T cell responses to AZD1222 COVID-19 vaccine. Using immunoSEQ multiplex PCR, the repertoire was profiled, and TCRdb retains in-frame clones only, with some absent. The table includes roughly 150,000 clones, around 90% detected once. The source material was peripheral blood, sampled 28 days after the second AZD1222 dose. The receptor source for this set is an adult who received the AZD1222 COVID-19 vaccine.

V usage is TRBV5-1 and J usage is TRBJ2-2, with 9 bases matching TRBD1. CDR3 length: 15 amino acids. Germline assignment: CDR1 SGHRS and CDR2 YFSETQ. The V and J ends lost 4 bases and 6 bases, in that order; junction bases with no gene match: 7. Here the CDR3 DNA reads TGCGCCAGCAGCCCTAGGGGACAGGGCGCCGGGGAGCTGTTTTTT. It yields the protein CASSPRGQGAGELFF.

CDR3 coding DNA: TGTGCCAGCAGCTTGGAGTCTAGCGGGGGGCGTGGGGAGCAGTACTTC. The encoded protein is CASSLESSGGRGEQYF. The chain uses TRBV5-4 and TRBJ2-7; 11 bases are shared with TRBD2. The V gene's germline CDR1 is SGHNT and CDR2 YYREEE (reference sequence). Trimming took 0 bases from V and 7 from J; bases not matched to a gene: 9. This CDR3 region has 16 residues. The variable domain in full, with the rest retrieved from reference TRBV5-4 and TRBJ2-7, is ETGVTQSPTHLIKTRGQQVTLRCSSQSGHNTVSWYQQALGQGPQFIFQYYREEENGRGNFPPRFSGLQFPNYSSELNVNALELDDSALYLCASSLESSGGRGEQYFGPGTRLTVT.

The chain couples TRBV15 to TRBJ1-5; D uncertain. V gave up 1 base and J gave up 3 bases, with 19 bases separating them. CDR3 length: 18 amino acids. CDR1 and CDR2 (germline): LNHNV, YYDKDF (reference sequence). The CDR3 DNA sequence: TGTGCCACCAGCAGAGCGGCAGAAAGTGAGTCGCACAATCAGCCCCAGCATTTT. Translating it yields CATSRAAESESHNQPQHF.

The rearrangement joins TRBV30 to TRBJ1-6; D not resolved. The V end lost 2 bases, the J end lost 0 bases, and 11 bases lay between the germline ends. The CDR3 spans 16 residues. Germline V gives CDR1 GTSNPN, CDR2 SVGIG (reference sequence). CDR3 residues: CAWSTSGSSYNSPLHF. DNA of the CDR3: TGTGCCTGGAGTACCTCGGGCAGCTCCTATAATTCACCCCTCCACTTT.

The CDR3 nucleotides read TGTGCGTCTGGCGGGAGCTCCTACGAGCAGTACTTC. Its translation: CASGGSSYEQYF. The gene calls are TRBV28 and TRBJ2-7; 7 positions agree with TRBD2. The CDR3 length is 12 residues. CDR1 and CDR2 (germline): MDHEN, SYDVKM.

J is TRBJ1-2 and V is TRBV25-1; D remains unclear. The ends were cut back, 2 bases at V and 4 bases at J, with 5 bases in the middle. The CDR3 loop spans 12 amino acids. Germline CDR1 is MGHDK and CDR2 is SYGVNS. This chain's CDR3 is CASSEQAYGYTF. CDR3 DNA: TGTGCCAGCAGTGAACAGGCCTATGGCTACACCTTC.

The rearrangement uses TRBV29-1 and TRBJ2-5; no reliable D call. Germline V gene data show CDR1 as SQVTM and CDR2 as ANQGSEA. Trimming pared 3 bases from V and 7 bases from J, leaving 18 bases between. CDR3 length: 14 amino acids. In nucleotides, the CDR3 is TGCAGCGTTGAGGGCTGGACGGGCCCCGGGACCCAGTACTTC. Translating gives CSVEGWTGPGTQYF.